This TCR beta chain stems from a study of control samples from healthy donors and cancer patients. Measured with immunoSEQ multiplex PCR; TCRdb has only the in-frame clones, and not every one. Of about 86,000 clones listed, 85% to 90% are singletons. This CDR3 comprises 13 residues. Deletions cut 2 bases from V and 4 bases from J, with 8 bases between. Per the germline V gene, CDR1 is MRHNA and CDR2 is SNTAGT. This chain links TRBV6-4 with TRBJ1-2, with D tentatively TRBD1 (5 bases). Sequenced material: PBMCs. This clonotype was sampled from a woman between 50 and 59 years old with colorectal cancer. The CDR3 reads CASSDGQGYGYTF. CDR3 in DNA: TGTGCCAGCAGTGACGGGCAGGGCTATGGCTACACCTTC.